These 19 T cell receptor beta chains share one sample of origin, sequenced in a study of graft-versus-host responses after intestinal transplantation. Responders (200,000, CFSE-labeled) were co-plated with 200,000 irradiated, violet-dye-labeled stimulators. Here immunoSEQ multiplex PCR was the method, and the copy in TCRdb shows in-frame clones only, minus some. This table holds 20,000 or so clones, 30% to 40% found once. The material sequenced was alloreactive CD8+ T cells from a mixed lymphocyte reaction culture, taken before intestinal transplant. Described subset: CFSE-low proliferating T cells sorted from approximately 6-day pre-transplant mixed lymphocyte reaction (GvH or HvG direction). The receptors derive from a human patient who received an intestinal transplant.

This clone was observed a handful of times. This chain links TRBV11-2 with TRBJ2-1, with TRBD2 identical over 11 bases. CDR3 size: 13 residues. The V gene's germline CDR1 is SGHAT and CDR2 FQNNGV. V shed 4 bases and J 15 bases; nucleotides not matched to a gene: 8. DNA of the CDR3: TGTGCCAGCAGCTCCACACTAGCGGGGGATCGGTTCTTC. It translates to CASSSTLAGDRFF.

The gene calls are TRBV10-2 and TRBJ1-2; D is undetermined. Germline CDR1 reads WSHSY; CDR2 reads SAAADI. Trimming took off 0 bases at V and 0 bases at J, with 11 bases between the two ends. CDR3 length equals 16 residues. DNA of the CDR3: TGCGCCAGCAGTGAGTCTTGGGGATCACCTAACTATGGCTACACCTTC. Encoded protein: CASSESWGSPNYGYTF.

This clone turned up a few times. This chain connects TRBV7-2 to TRBJ2-7, with TRBD1 matching over 8 bases. The CDR3 is 18 residues long. Germline V gives CDR1 SGHTA, CDR2 FQGNSA. V trimming: 2 bases; J trimming: 7 bases; junction bases outside the gene matches: 19. CDR3 sequence: CASSLYPSFSGGSVEQYF. CDR3 DNA sequence: TGTGCCAGCAGCTTATACCCTTCCTTCTCAGGGGGCTCGGTTGAGCAGTACTTC.

This clone was counted a few times. This chain joins TRBV7-6 and TRBJ2-7, with TRBD2 matching over 7 bases. Germline CDR1 and CDR2: SGHVS and FNYEAQ. This CDR3 spans 15 amino acids. Trimming at V came to 3 bases and at J to 3 bases, leaving 8 bases not matched to a gene. The CDR3 protein is CASSLGSGGVYEQYF. The CDR3 coding sequence is TGTGCCAGCAGCTTGGGTAGTGGGGGGGTCTACGAGCAGTACTTC.

This clone was seen only a few times. The chain's CDR3 is CASSASGDAYNEQFF. The CDR3 bases are TGTGCCAGCAGCGCGAGCGGGGACGCCTACAATGAGCAGTTCTTC. This rearrangement joins TRBV9 to TRBJ2-1, with 7 bases that match TRBD2. In germline, CDR1 is SGDLS, CDR2 YYNGEE. This CDR3 has 15 amino acids. J was trimmed by 2 bases and V by 3 bases; bases with no gene match: 5.

Notes on this clone: The sample has other DNA sequences that encode this CDR3 too. The chain has TRBV29-1 and TRBJ1-5, with D maybe TRBD1 (6 bases). Germline assignment: CDR1 SQVTM and CDR2 ANQGSEA. The CDR3 runs to 13 residues. V lost 3 bases and J lost 5, with 11 bases in between. This CDR3 is CSVEGGQDQPQHF. The CDR3 coding sequence is TGCAGCGTTGAGGGGGGGCAGGATCAGCCCCAGCATTTT.

Of note for this clone: Other DNA sequences in this specimen translate into the identical CDR3. V is TRBV2 and J is TRBJ2-5; possibly TRBD2 for D (7 bases). The CDR3 runs to 15 residues. V was trimmed by 3 bases and J by 4 bases, leaving 15 bases between them. Germline values: CDR1 SNHLY, CDR2 FYNNEI. The CDR3: CASSDGGGGGETQYF. As DNA, the CDR3 is TGTGCCAGCAGTGATGGTGGAGGGGGGGGAGAGACCCAGTACTTC.

This rearrangement joins TRBV4-2 to TRBJ1-3; the D is unclear. This CDR3 is built from 13 residues. In germline, CDR1 is LGHNA, CDR2 YNFKEQ. Trimming cost V 3 bases and J 0 bases, with 3 bases left between them. Here the CDR3 reads CASSHSSGNTIYF. CDR3 coding DNA: TGTGCCAGCAGCCACTCCTCTGGAAACACCATATATTTT.

This rearrangement joins TRBV28 to TRBJ2-1, with D uncertain. The V gene's germline CDR1 is MDHEN and CDR2 SYDVKM. The ends were cut back, 2 bases at V and 11 bases at J, with 4 bases in the middle. This CDR3 is built from 10 residues. CDR3 protein: CASSLPKQFF. CDR3 DNA sequence: TGTGCCAGCAGTTTACCCAAGCAGTTCTTC.

The chain links TRBV6-8 to TRBJ2-7; 9 nucleotides line up with TRBD1. The V segment lost 2 bases and the J segment 4 bases; nucleotides outside the gene matches: 0. Per the germline V gene, CDR1 is MNHGY and CDR2 is SAAAGT. CDR3 length equals 13 residues. In nucleotides, the CDR3 is TGTGCCAGCAGTTACGACAGGGGGTACGAGCAGTACTTC. Amino acids: CASSYDRGYEQYF.

The rearrangement uses TRBV12-2 and TRBJ2-1; the D call in the table, TRBD2, was not verified against the DNA. TRBV12-2 is shown as a pseudogene. This CDR3 comprises 10 residues. The CDR3 nucleotides read TGTGCAAGTCGCTTTATTGAGCAGTTCTTC. Encoded protein: CASRFIEQFF.

This chain uses TRBV4-1 with TRBJ2-5; 7 bases are shared with TRBD2. Looked up from germline, CDR1 is MGHRA and CDR2 is YSYEKL. With 0 bases clipped from V and 1 base from J, the junction kept 8 bases outside the gene matches. The CDR3 contains 17 residues. In DNA form, the CDR3 reads TGCGCCAGCAGCCAAGATCCCCCTAGCGGAATCCAAGAGACCCAGTACTTC. This sequence encodes CASSQDPPSGIQETQYF.

V gene TRBV6-5 combines with J gene TRBJ2-3; D unclear. The V and J ends lost 7 bases and 2 bases respectively, with 7 bases between them. Looked up from germline, CDR1 is MNHEY and CDR2 is SVGAGI. The CDR3 is 12 residues long. The CDR3 DNA follows: TGTGCCAGCAAAAGCACCACAGATACGCAGTATTTT. This translates into CASKSTTDTQYF.

The rearrangement links TRBV11-2 to TRBJ1-2, with D perhaps TRBD1 (5 bases). The CDR3 is 14 residues long. Trimming cost V 5 bases and J 3 bases, with 13 bases left between them. CDR1 and CDR2 from the germline V gene are SGHAT and FQNNGV. The CDR3 DNA is TGTGCCAGCAGCCGGGGACGGCGATACTATGGCTACACCTTC. It is translated as CASSRGRRYYGYTF.

V gene TRBV5-6 combines with J gene TRBJ2-5, with D unclear. Germline CDR1 SGHDT, CDR2 YYEEEE. The CDR3 extends over 14 amino acids. The ends were cut back, 2 bases at V and 5 bases at J, with 13 bases in the middle. This chain's CDR3 is CASSFDVSWETQYF. The CDR3 coding sequence is TGTGCCAGCAGCTTCGACGTAAGTTGGGAGACCCAGTACTTC.

Only a few counts were recorded for this clone. The rearrangement links TRBV7-9 to TRBJ2-7, with 7 bases identical to TRBD2. This CDR3 spans 12 amino acids. Germline V gene sequence: CDR1 SEHNR, CDR2 FQNEAQ (reference sequence). Trimming removed 5 bases from V and 3 bases from J; junction bases left unmatched: 1. The CDR3 region has the DNA TGTGCCAGCAGCGGGGAGGGCTACGAGCAGTACTTC. It encodes CASSGEGYEQYF.

The chain employs TRBV5-3 and TRBJ2-3; 9 nucleotides match TRBD2. TRBV5-3 is an ORF, with its function uncertain. The CDR3 is made up of 16 amino acids. V was clipped by 4 bases and J by 5 bases; unmatched bases: 11. CDR3 loop: CARSGLALLGRDTQYF. Written as DNA, the CDR3 is TGTGCCAGAAGCGGACTAGCGCTATTGGGGAGAGATACGCAGTATTTT.

This clone counts as medium-sized. The J gene is TRBJ2-7, the V gene TRBV5-1; D not certain. Germline lookup yields CDR1 SGHRS and CDR2 YFSETQ. CDR3 length: 12 residues. The V gene lost 5 bases and the J gene lost 2 bases, with 8 bases spanning the gap. This CDR3 reads CASRSTTYEQYF. The CDR3, as DNA: TGCGCCAGCAGAAGCACAACCTACGAGCAGTACTTC.

This chain connects TRBV4-1 to TRBJ2-7; TRBD1 might be the D (6 bases). The V end lost 3 bases, the J end lost 0 bases, and 12 bases lay between the germline ends. Germline values: CDR1 MGHRA, CDR2 YSYEKL. This CDR3 contains 15 residues. The CDR3 spells CASSHQTGSSYEQYF. The CDR3 region has the DNA TGCGCCAGCAGCCATCAAACAGGGAGCTCCTACGAGCAGTACTTC.